This T cell receptor (beta chain) was retrieved from a study of a mutant IDH1 vaccine in newly diagnosed glioma. Study context: Patients under treatment included 62.5% males and approximately 38% females and had a mean age of about 37 years.

TCRdb keeps only in-frame clones here, not all; method: immunoSEQ multiplex PCR. The table lists tens of thousands of clones, under 85% of them singletons. Regarding time point: week 35, safety follow-up. Each dose delivered 300 ug of mutant IDH1 20-mer peptide subcutaneously with imiquimod. The V gene lost 0 bases and the J gene lost 4 bases, with 2 bases spanning the gap. The CDR3 runs to 12 residues. Germline V gene sequence: CDR1 LGHNT, CDR2 FRNRAP. Concerning this clone: What it recognizes is unknown.

Sequencing used PBMCs, obtained from a glioma patient whose treatment included an IDH1 peptide vaccine. The TCR was taken from a middle-aged man with glioma. The rearrangement joins TRBV12-5 to TRBJ2-3; D gene uncertain. The CDR3 bases are TGTGCTAGTGGTTTGGTACCAGATACGCAGTATTTT. The encoded protein is CASGLVPDTQYF.